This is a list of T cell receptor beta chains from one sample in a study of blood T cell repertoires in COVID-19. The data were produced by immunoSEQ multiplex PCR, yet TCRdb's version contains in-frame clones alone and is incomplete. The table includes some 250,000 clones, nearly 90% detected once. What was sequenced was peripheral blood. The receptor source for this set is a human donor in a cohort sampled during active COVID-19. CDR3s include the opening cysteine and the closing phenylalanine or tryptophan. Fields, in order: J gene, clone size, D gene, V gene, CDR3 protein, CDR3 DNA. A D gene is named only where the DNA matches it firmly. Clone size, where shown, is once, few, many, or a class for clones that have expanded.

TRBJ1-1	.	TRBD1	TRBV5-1	CAKRQGRAFF	TGCGCCAAGAGACAGGGACGAGCTTTCTTT
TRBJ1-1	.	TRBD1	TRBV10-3	CASRQGQNTEAFF	TGTGCCTCCAGACAGGGGCAGAACACTGAAGCTTTCTTT
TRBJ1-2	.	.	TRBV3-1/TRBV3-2	CASTISGDYGYTF	TGTGCCAGCACTATCTCGGGAGACTATGGCTACACCTTC
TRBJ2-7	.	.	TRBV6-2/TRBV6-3	CASSTFIARTYEQYF	TGTGCCAGCAGTACTTTCATAGCGAGGACTTACGAGCAGTACTTC
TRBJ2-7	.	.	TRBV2	CASAPHGGYEQYF	TGTGCCAGCGCCCCCCACGGGGGATACGAGCAGTACTTC
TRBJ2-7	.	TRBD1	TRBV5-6	CASSLGQGLSYEQYF	TGTGCCAGCAGCTTGGGACAGGGCCTCTCCTACGAGCAGTACTTC
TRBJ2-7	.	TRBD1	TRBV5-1	CASSLAGTGAYEQYF	TGCGCCAGCAGCTTGGCAGGGACAGGGGCCTACGAGCAGTACTTC
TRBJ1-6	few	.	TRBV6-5	CASNTGGITPLHF	TGTGCCAGCAACACCGGAGGGATAACACCCCTCCACTTT
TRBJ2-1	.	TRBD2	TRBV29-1	CSVVIGGLAGFNEQFF	TGCAGCGTTGTGATTGGCGGACTAGCGGGGTTCAATGAGCAGTTCTTC
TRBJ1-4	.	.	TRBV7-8	CASSFTGTTNEKLFF	TGTGCCAGCAGCTTCACAGGGACAACTAATGAAAAACTGTTTTTT
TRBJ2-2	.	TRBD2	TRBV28	CASSLTGLAGDGAGELFF	TGTGCCAGCAGTCTTACGGGACTAGCGGGAGATGGGGCCGGGGAGCTGTTTTTT
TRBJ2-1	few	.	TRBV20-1	CRVGQPNEQFF	TGCAGGGTTGGACAGCCCAATGAGCAGTTCTTC
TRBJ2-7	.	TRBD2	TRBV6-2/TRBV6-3	CASSYTPSGGIYIYEQYF	TGTGCCAGCAGTTACACCCCTAGCGGGGGGATTTATATCTACGAGCAGTACTTC
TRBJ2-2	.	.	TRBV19	CASSIATNTGELFF	TGTGCCAGTAGTATAGCTACGAACACCGGGGAGCTGTTTTTT
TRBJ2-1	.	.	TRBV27	CASRGAGDYNEQFF	TGTGCCAGCAGAGGGGCAGGGGATTACAATGAGCAGTTCTTC
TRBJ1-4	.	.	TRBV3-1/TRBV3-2	CASSPPRGEKLFF	TGTGCCAGCAGCCCGCCAAGGGGGGAAAAACTGTTTTTT
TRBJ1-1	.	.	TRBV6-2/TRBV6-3	CASSYETGNTEAFF	TGTGCCAGCAGTTACGAAACAGGGAACACTGAAGCTTTCTTT
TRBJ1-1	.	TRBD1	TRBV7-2	CASSLRQGIHEAFF	TGTGCCAGCAGCCTAAGACAGGGTATCCACGAAGCTTTCTTT
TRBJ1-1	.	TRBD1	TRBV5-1	CATTRTGGNTEAFF	TGCGCCACCACTAGGACAGGGGGGAACACTGAAGCTTTCTTT
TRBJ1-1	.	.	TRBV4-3	CASSQGTGKGALNTEAFF	TGCGCCAGCAGCCAAGGTACAGGAAAAGGAGCCCTGAACACTGAAGCTTTCTTT
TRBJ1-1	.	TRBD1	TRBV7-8	CASSVNRGVAEAFF	TGTGCCAGCAGTGTAAACAGGGGGGTCGCTGAAGCTTTCTTT
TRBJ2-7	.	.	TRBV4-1	CASSLTRDSYEQYF	TGCGCCAGCAGCCTGACCAGGGACTCCTACGAGCAGTACTTC
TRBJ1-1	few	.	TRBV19	CASSFLNTEAFF	TGTGCCAGTAGTTTTCTAAACACTGAAGCTTTCTTT
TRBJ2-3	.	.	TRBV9	CASSLAGTDTQYF	TGTGCCAGCAGCTTAGCGGGCACAGATACGCAGTATTTT
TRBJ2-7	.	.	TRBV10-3	CAISRDGGYEQYF	TGTGCCATCAGTAGGGACGGGGGCTACGAGCAGTACTTC
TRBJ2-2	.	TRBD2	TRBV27	CASSTRGTSGGELFF	TGTGCCAGCAGTACTCGCGGGACTAGCGGGGGGGAGCTGTTTTTT
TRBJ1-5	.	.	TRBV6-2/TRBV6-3	CASSYSLGGQPQHF	TGTGCCAGCAGTTACTCTCTTGGAGGCCAGCCCCAGCATTTT
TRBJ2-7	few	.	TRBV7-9	CASSGRTEQYF	TGTGCCAGCAGCGGGCGGACAGAGCAGTACTTC
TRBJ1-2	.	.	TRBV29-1	CSVDPQEVYGYTF	TGCAGCGTTGACCCCCAGGAGGTCTATGGCTACACCTTC
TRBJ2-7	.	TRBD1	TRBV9	CASSVGDSSYEQYF	TGTGCCAGCAGCGTAGGGGACAGTTCCTACGAGCAGTACTTC
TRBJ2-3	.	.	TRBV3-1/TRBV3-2	CASSQEQSTDTQYF	TGTGCCAGCAGCCAAGAACAGAGCACAGATACGCAGTATTTT
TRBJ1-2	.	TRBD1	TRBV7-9	CASSSPGTGGSFNGYTF	TGTGCCAGCAGCTCACCCGGGACAGGGGGCTCTTTTAATGGCTACACCTTC
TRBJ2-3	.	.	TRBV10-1	CASSAPGGPDTQYF	TGCGCCAGCAGTGCCCCGGGCGGGCCAGATACGCAGTATTTT
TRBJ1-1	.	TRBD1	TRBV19	CASSKGQGGTEAFF	TGTGCCAGTAGTAAGGGACAGGGGGGGACTGAAGCTTTCTTT
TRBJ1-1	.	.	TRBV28	CASSFVQGKGEAFF	TGTGCCAGCAGTTTCGTACAGGGAAAGGGTGAAGCTTTCTTT
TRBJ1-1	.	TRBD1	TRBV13	CASSGDRGNTEAFF	TGTGCCAGCAGCGGGGACAGGGGAAACACTGAAGCTTTCTTT
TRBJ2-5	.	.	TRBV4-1	CASSQVDLSGRETQYF	TGCGCCAGCAGCCAAGTCGATCTCTCGGGTCGGGAGACCCAGTACTTC
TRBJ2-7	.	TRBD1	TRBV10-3	CAISEGGEDRGLYEQYF	TGTGCCATCAGTGAGGGAGGGGAGGACAGGGGGCTTTACGAGCAGTACTTC
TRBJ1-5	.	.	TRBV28	CASSFFGEGNQPQHF	TGTGCCAGCAGTTTCTTCGGGGAGGGCAATCAGCCCCAGCATTTT
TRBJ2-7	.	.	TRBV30	CAWSLNPWRDEQYF	TGTGCCTGGAGTTTAAACCCTTGGCGGGACGAGCAGTACTTC
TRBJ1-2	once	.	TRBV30	CAWSVGSGYTF	TGTGCCTGGAGTGTCGGGTCGGGCTACACCTTC
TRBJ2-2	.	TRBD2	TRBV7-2	CASSPPGLAGGTGELFF	TGTGCCAGCAGCCCCCCCGGACTAGCGGGAGGCACCGGGGAGCTGTTTTTT
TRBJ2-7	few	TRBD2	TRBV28	CASSPHRLAGGWKYEQYF	TGTGCCAGCAGTCCACACCGCCTAGCGGGAGGTTGGAAGTACGAGCAGTACTTC
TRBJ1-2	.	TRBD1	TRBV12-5	CASGLVPGQENYGYTF	TGTGCTAGTGGTTTGGTACCGGGACAGGAGAATTATGGCTACACCTTC
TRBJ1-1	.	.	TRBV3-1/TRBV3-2	CASSQGTGEAFF	TGTGCCAGCAGCCAAGGGACTGGTGAAGCTTTCTTT
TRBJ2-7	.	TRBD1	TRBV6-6	CASSSHQGAKIYEQYF	TGTGCCAGCAGTTCCCATCAGGGGGCAAAAATTTACGAGCAGTACTTC
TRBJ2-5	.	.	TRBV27	CASSLFSQGYGGETQYF	TGTGCCAGCAGTTTATTTTCCCAGGGATACGGGGGAGAGACCCAGTACTTC
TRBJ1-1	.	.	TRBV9	CASSDGGGAEAFF	TGTGCCAGCAGCGATGGCGGAGGGGCTGAAGCTTTCTTT
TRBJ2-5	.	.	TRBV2	CATGGPSAAAVLETQYF	TGTGCCACTGGGGGTCCTAGCGCGGCGGCTGTTTTAGAGACCCAGTACTTC
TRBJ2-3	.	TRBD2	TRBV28	CASSPRLAGGGTDTQYF	TGTGCCAGCAGCCCCCGGCTAGCGGGAGGCGGCACAGATACGCAGTATTTT
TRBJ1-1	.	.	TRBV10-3	CAVWADLNTEAFF	TGTGCCGTTTGGGCAGACCTGAACACTGAAGCTTTCTTT
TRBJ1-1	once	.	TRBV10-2	CASRGPGRDTEAFF	TGCGCCAGCAGGGGACCAGGGAGGGACACTGAAGCTTTCTTT
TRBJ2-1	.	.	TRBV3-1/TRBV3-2	CASSQVRGFLKSQFF	TGTGCCAGCAGCCAAGTTAGGGGATTCCTAAAATCGCAGTTCTTC
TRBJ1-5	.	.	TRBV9	CASSVGREIGNQPQHF	TGTGCCAGCAGCGTAGGCAGGGAAATCGGCAATCAGCCCCAGCATTTT
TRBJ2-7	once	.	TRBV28	CASSPQGGLGIEYEQYF	TGTGCCAGCAGTCCACAGGGTGGTTTAGGGATTGAATACGAGCAGTACTTC